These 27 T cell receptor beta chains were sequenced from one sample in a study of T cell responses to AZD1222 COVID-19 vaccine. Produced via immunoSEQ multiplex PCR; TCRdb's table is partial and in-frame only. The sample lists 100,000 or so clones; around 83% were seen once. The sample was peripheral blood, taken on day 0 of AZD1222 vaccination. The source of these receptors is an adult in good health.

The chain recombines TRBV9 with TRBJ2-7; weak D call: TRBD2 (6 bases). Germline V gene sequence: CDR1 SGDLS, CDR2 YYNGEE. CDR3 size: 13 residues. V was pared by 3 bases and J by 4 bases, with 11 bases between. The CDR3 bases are TGTGCCAGCAGCGCGGGACTTATGTACGAGCAGTACTTC. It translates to CASSAGLMYEQYF.

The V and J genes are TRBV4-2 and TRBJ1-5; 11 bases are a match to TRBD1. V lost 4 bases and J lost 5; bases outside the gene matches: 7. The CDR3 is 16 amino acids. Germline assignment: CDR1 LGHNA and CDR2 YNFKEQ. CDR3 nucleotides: TGTGCCAGCAGCCCCGGGACAGGGGGAATAGATCAGCCCCAGCATTTT. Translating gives CASSPGTGGIDQPQHF.

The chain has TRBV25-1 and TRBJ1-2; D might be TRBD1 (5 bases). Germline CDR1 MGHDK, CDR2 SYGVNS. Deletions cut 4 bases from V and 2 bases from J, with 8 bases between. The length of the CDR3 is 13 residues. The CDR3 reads CASSGTPNYGYTF. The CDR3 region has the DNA TGTGCCAGCAGTGGGACACCGAACTATGGCTACACCTTC.

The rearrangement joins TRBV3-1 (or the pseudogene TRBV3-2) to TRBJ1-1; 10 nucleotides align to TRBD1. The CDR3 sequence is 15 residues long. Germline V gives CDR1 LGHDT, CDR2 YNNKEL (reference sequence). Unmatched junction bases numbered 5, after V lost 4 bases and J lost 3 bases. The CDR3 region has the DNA TGTGCCAGCAGCCGCGACGGACAGGGGGACACTGAAGCTTTCTTT. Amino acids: CASSRDGQGDTEAFF.

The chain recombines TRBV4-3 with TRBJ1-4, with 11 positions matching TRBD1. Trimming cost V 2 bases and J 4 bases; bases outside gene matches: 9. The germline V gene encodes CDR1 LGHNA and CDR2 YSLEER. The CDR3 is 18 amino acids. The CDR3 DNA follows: TGCGCCAGCAGCCAAAGGACCGGACAGGGGGCCCTTAATGAAAAACTGTTTTTT. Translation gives CASSQRTGQGALNEKLFF.

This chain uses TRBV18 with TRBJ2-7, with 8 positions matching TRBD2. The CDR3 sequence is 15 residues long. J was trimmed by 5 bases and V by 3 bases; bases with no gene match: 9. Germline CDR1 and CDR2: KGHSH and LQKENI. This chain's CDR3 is CASSPKAGGGNEQYF. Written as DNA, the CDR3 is TGTGCCAGCTCACCGAAGGCGGGAGGCGGCAACGAGCAGTACTTC.

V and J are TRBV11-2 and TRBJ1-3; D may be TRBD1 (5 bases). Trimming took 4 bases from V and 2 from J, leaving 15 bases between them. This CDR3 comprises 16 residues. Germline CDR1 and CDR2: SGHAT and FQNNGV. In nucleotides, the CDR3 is TGTGCCAGCAGCTCCCTCCGGGGGAGGGCTGGAAACACCATATATTTT. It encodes CASSSLRGRAGNTIYF.

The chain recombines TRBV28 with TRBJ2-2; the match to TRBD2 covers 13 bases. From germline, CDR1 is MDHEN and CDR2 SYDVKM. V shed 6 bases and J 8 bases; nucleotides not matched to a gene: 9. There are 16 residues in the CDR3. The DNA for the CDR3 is TGTGCCAGCAGCCGGACTAGCGGGAGAGTGGGGGGGGAGCTGTTTTTT. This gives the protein CASSRTSGRVGGELFF.

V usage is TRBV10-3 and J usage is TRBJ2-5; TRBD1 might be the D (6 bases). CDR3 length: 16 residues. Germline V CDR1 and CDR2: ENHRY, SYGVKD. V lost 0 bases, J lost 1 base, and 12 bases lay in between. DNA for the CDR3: TGTGCCATCAGTGAGTCGAGGCAGGGGAGCCAAGAGACCCAGTACTTC. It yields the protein CAISESRQGSQETQYF.

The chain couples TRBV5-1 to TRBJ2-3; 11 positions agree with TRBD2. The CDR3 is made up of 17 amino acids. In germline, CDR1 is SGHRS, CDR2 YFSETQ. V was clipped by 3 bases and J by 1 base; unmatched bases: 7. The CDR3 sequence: CASSYTSGGAGTDTQYF. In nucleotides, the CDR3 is TGCGCCAGCAGCTACACTAGCGGGGGTGCGGGCACAGATACGCAGTATTTT.

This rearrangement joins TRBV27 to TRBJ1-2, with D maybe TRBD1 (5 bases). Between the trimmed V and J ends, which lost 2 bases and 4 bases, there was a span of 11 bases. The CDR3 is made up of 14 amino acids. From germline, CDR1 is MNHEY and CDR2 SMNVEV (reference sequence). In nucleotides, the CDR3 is TGTGCCAGCAGTTTACGGGACCCTCGCTATGGCTACACCTTC. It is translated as CASSLRDPRYGYTF.

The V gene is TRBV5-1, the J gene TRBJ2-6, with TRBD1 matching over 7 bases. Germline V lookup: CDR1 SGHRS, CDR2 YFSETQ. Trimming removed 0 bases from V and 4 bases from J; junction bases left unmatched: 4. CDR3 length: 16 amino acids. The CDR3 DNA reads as TGCGCCAGCAGCTTGGCTGAGGGGGCCGGGGCCAACGTCCTGACTTTC. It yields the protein CASSLAEGAGANVLTF.

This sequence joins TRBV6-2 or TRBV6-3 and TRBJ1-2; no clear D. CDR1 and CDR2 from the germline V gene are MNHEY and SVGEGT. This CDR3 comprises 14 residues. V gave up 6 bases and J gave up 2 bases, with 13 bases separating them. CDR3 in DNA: TGTGCCAGCAGCCTGGACCCGCAGAACTATGGCTACACCTTC. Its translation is CASSLDPQNYGYTF.

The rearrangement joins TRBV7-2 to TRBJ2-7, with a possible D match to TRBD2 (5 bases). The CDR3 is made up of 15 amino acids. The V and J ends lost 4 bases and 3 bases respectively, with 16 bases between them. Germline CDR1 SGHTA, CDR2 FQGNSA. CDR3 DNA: TGTGCCAGCAGCTCCAATAAGCGGTGGAGCTACGAGCAGTACTTC. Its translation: CASSSNKRWSYEQYF.

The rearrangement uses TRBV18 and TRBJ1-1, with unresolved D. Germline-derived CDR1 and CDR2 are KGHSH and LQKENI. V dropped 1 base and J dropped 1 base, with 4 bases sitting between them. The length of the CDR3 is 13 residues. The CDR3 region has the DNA TGTGCCAGCTCACCACAGGAGAACACTGAAGCTTTCTTT. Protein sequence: CASSPQENTEAFF.

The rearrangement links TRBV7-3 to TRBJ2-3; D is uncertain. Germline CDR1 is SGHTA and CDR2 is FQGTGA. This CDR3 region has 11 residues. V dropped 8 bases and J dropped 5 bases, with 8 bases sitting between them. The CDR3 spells CASGMGDTQYF. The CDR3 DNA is TGTGCCAGCGGAATGGGAGATACGCAGTATTTT.

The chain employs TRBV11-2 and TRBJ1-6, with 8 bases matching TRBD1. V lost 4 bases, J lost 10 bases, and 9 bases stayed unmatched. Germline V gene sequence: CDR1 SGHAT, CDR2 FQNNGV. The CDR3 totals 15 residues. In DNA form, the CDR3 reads TGTGCCAGCAGCTCCCGGACAGGGACGAGGTCACCCCTCCACTTT. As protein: CASSSRTGTRSPLHF.

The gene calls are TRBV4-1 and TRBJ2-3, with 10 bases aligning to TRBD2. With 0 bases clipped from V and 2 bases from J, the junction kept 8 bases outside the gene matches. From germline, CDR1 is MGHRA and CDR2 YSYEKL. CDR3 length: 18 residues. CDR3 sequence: CASSQERASGRVTDTQYF. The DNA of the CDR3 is TGCGCCAGCAGCCAAGAGAGAGCCAGCGGGAGGGTCACAGATACGCAGTATTTT.

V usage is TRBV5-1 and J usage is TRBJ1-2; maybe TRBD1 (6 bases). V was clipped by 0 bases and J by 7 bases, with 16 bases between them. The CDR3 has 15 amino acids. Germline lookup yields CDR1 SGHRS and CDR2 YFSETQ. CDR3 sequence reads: CASSLAGQRVGGYTF. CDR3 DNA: TGCGCCAGCAGCTTGGCGGGACAAAGAGTTGGTGGCTACACCTTC.

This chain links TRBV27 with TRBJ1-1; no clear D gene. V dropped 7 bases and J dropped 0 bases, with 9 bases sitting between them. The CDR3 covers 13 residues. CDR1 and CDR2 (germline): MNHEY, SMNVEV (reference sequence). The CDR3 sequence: CASTSSVNTEAFF. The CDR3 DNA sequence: TGTGCCAGCACATCTAGTGTGAACACTGAAGCTTTCTTT.

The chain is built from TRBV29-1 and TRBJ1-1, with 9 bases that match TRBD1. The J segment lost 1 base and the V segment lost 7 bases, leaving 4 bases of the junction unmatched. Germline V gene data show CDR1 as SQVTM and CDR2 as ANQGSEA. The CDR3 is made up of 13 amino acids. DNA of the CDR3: TGCAGCGCCTTGACAGGGGGGAACACTGAAGCTTTCTTT. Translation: CSALTGGNTEAFF.

CDR3 DNA: TGCGCCAGCAGCCAAGTAGGGACTAGCGACAATGAGCAGTTCTTC. It translates to CASSQVGTSDNEQFF. The chain recombines TRBV4-1 with TRBJ2-1; TRBD2 agrees at 10 bases. Trimming removed 1 base from V and 5 bases from J; junction bases left unmatched: 2. The germline V gene encodes CDR1 MGHRA and CDR2 YSYEKL. This CDR3 has 15 residues.

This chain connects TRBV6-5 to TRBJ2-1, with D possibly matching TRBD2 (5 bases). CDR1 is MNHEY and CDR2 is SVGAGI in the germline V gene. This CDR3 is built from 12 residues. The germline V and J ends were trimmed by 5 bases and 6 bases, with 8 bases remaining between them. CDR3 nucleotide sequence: TGTGCCAGCAGTCCGGACTCCAATGAGCAGTTCTTC. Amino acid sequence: CASSPDSNEQFF.

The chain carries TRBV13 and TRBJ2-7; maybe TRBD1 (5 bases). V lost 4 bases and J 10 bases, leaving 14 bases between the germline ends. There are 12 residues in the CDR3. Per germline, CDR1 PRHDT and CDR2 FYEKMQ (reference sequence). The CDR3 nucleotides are TGTGCCAGCAGCTATCGTGGGGCGGCCCAGTACTTC. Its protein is CASSYRGAAQYF.

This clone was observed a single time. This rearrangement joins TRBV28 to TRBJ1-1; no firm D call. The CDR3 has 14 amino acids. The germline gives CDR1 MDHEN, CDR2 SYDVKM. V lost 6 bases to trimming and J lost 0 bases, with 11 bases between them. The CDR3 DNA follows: TGTGCCAGCAGCGCTCGTTTCATGAACACTGAAGCTTTCTTT. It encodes CASSARFMNTEAFF.

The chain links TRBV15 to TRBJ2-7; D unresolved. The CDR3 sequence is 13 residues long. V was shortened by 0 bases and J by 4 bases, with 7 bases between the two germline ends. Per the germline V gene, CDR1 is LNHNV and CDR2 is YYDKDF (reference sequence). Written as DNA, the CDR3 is TGTGCCACCAGCAGAGATACGGGTTACGAGCAGTACTTC. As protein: CATSRDTGYEQYF.

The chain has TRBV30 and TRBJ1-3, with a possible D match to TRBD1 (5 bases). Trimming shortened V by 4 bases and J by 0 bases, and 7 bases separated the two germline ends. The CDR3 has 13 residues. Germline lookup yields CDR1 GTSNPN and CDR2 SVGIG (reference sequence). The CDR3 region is CAWTGLSGNTIYF. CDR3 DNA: TGTGCCTGGACAGGGCTCTCTGGAAACACCATATATTTT.